The 32 T cell receptor beta chains below were found in one sample sequenced in a study of identical twins. TCRdb recomputed calls from the 5' RACE reads with MiXCR, one row per CDR3 protein. The table shows a few hundred thousand distinct CDR3 sequences, with roughly 9.5% occurring only once. These data were also filed under a second study, of yellow fever vaccine responses in identical twins.

The sequenced sample consisted of PBMCs. The origin of the receptors is a woman aged 18-29 years in good health.

This clonotype has only a few counts. The chain employs TRBV4-2 and TRBJ2-3; 12 bases match TRBD2. With V trimmed by 4 bases and J by 0 bases, 11 bases remained unmatched. In germline, CDR1 is LGHNA, CDR2 YNFKEQ. CDR3 length equals 19 residues. For the CDR3, the DNA is TGTGCCAGCAGCCCAGAGATGAGTCTAGCGGGGGGGAGCACAGATACGCAGTATTTT. This gives the protein CASSPEMSLAGGSTDTQYF.

The chain combines TRBV27 with TRBJ2-7; 8 bases fit TRBD1. J gave up 3 bases and V 5 bases, and 6 bases lay outside the gene matches. The CDR3 consists of 14 residues. Germline CDR1 is MNHEY and CDR2 is SMNVEV (reference sequence). This CDR3 is CASSLQGGVYEQYF. DNA for the CDR3: TGTGCCAGCAGTCTACAGGGGGGTGTCTACGAGCAGTACTTC.

This clonotype was counted a few times. V and J are TRBV2 and TRBJ2-7, with D unclear. The CDR3 length is 13 residues. CDR1 is SNHLY and CDR2 is FYNNEI in the germline V gene. Between the trimmed V and J ends, which lost 6 bases and 5 bases, there was a span of 14 bases. This chain's CDR3 is CASRAGSLDEQYF. The CDR3 DNA is TGTGCCAGCAGGGCCGGGTCTTTGGACGAGCAGTACTTC.

The chain carries TRBV4-2 and TRBJ1-2; 9 positions agree with TRBD1. Per germline, CDR1 LGHNA and CDR2 YNFKEQ. There are 16 residues in the CDR3. V lost 0 bases and J lost 8; bases outside the gene matches: 10. The CDR3 reads CASSQEPTGGARGYTF. CDR3 nucleotides: TGTGCCAGCAGCCAAGAACCCACAGGGGGCGCGAGGGGCTACACCTTC.

The rearrangement uses TRBV6-5 and TRBJ1-1, with 8 bases fitting TRBD1. The CDR3 consists of 14 residues. The germline gives CDR1 MNHEY, CDR2 SVGAGI. V shed 1 base and J 6 bases; nucleotides not matched to a gene: 4. The CDR3 is CASSYLQGASEAFF. The CDR3 DNA follows: TGTGCCAGCAGTTACTTGCAGGGGGCATCTGAAGCTTTCTTT.

This clonotype was seen many times. The rearrangement uses TRBV7-9 and TRBJ2-1; no firm D call. In germline, CDR1 is SEHNR, CDR2 FQNEAQ (reference sequence). The CDR3 is 14 residues long. V gave up 9 bases and J gave up 6 bases, with 18 bases separating them. CDR3 bases: TGTGCCAGTCACCCGGGCTCTGGGTCCAATGAGCAGTTCTTC. Protein product: CASHPGSGSNEQFF.

The chain recombines TRBV29-1 with TRBJ2-1; D gene uncertain. In germline, CDR1 is SQVTM, CDR2 ANQGSEA. V was shortened by 4 bases and J by 5 bases, with 12 bases between the two germline ends. There are 13 residues in the CDR3. DNA of the CDR3: TGCAGCGTTGTCAGGACGTTACACAATGAGCAGTTCTTC. Translating gives CSVVRTLHNEQFF.

The CDR3 loop is CASSQSGLAGGLDIQYF. DNA for the CDR3: TGCGCCAGCAGCCAATCGGGACTAGCGGGAGGGTTGGACATTCAGTACTTC. The rearrangement uses TRBV4-3 and TRBJ2-4; TRBD2 matches 16 bases. CDR3 length: 17 residues. The germline V gene encodes CDR1 LGHNA and CDR2 YSLEER. With V trimmed by 2 bases and J by 8 bases, 6 bases remained unmatched.

This clonotype was recorded at least ten times. V gene TRBV12-3 or TRBV12-4 combines with J gene TRBJ1-5; 7 bases match TRBD1. Unmatched junction bases numbered 5, after V lost 5 bases and J lost 4 bases. This CDR3 contains 14 residues. The CDR3 DNA reads TGTGCCAGCAGTCGAGACAGGGAGAATCAGCCCCAGCATTTT. This translates into CASSRDRENQPQHF.

This clonotype was detected a few times. This chain joins TRBV9 and TRBJ2-7, with TRBD1 identical over 7 bases. V shed 3 bases and J 2 bases; nucleotides not matched to a gene: 8. Germline CDR1 and CDR2: SGDLS and YYNGEE. This CDR3 is built from 15 residues. CDR3 in DNA: TGTGCCAGCAGCGCAGGACAGGTAGGAACCTACGAGCAGTACTTC. This translates into CASSAGQVGTYEQYF.

V gene TRBV7-9 combines with J gene TRBJ1-1, with 8 bases lining up with TRBD1. CDR3 size: 15 residues. In germline, CDR1 is SEHNR, CDR2 FQNEAQ (reference sequence). V gave up 5 bases and J gave up 0 bases; unmatched junction bases: 5. Here the CDR3 DNA reads TGTGCCAGCAGCCAATACAGGGGGATGAACACTGAAGCTTTCTTT. Its translation is CASSQYRGMNTEAFF.

This clonotype was detected ten times or more. The chain recombines TRBV15 with TRBJ1-2; D might be TRBD1 (5 bases). The V and J ends lost 0 bases and 7 bases respectively, with 6 bases between them. The germline V gene encodes CDR1 LNHNV and CDR2 YYDKDF (reference sequence). This CDR3 spans 12 amino acids. The CDR3 sequence is CATSRDRAGYTF. CDR3 DNA: TGTGCCACCAGCAGAGACAGGGCTGGCTACACCTTC.

The chain has TRBV5-1 and TRBJ2-3, with a weak D call TRBD1 (6 bases). This CDR3 has 16 residues. Germline V lookup: CDR1 SGHRS, CDR2 YFSETQ. The ends were cut back, 0 bases at V and 2 bases at J, with 13 bases in the middle. CDR3 protein: CASSLAVGAVTDTQYF. CDR3 DNA: TGCGCCAGCAGCTTGGCCGTGGGGGCCGTCACAGATACGCAGTATTTT. Full variable domain (outside the CDR3, taken from reference TRBV5-1 and TRBJ2-3): KAGVTQTPRYLIKTRGQQVTLSCSPISGHRSVSWYQQTPGQGLQFLFEYFSETQRNKGNFPGRFSGRQFSNSRSEMNVSTLELGDSALYLCASSLAVGAVTDTQYFGPGTRLTVL.

The chain carries TRBV25-1 and TRBJ2-1; 9 nucleotides match TRBD2. CDR1 MGHDK and CDR2 SYGVNS come from the germline V gene. V shed 4 bases and J 7 bases; nucleotides not matched to a gene: 8. This CDR3 region has 15 residues. This chain's CDR3 is CASSAAGGFKNEQFF. CDR3 DNA sequence: TGTGCCAGCAGTGCAGCGGGAGGCTTTAAGAATGAGCAGTTCTTC. Full variable domain (remainder filled in from reference TRBV25-1 and TRBJ2-1): EADIYQTPRYLVIGTGKKITLECSQTMGHDKMYWYQQDPGMELHLIHYSYGVNSTEKGDLSSESTVSRIRTEHFPLTLESARPSHTSQYLCASSAAGGFKNEQFFGPGTRLTVL.

A few counts support this clonotype. Sequence at one end of the junction differs from germline and may be a read error. V and J are TRBV6-2 or TRBV6-3 and TRBJ2-5; TRBD2 agrees at 11 bases. The CDR3 has 11 amino acids. From germline, CDR1 is MNHEY and CDR2 SVGEGT. The chain's CDR3 is CASGTSGSWSF. The CDR3 coding sequence is TGTGCCAGCGGAACTAGCGGGAGTTGGTCCTTC.

Many counts were recorded for this clonotype. The CDR3 sequence is CASSPLREAYNEQFF. In DNA, the CDR3 is TGCGCCAGCAGCCCTTTGCGGGAAGCCTACAATGAGCAGTTCTTC. The V call is TRBV5-1, the J call TRBJ2-1, with D maybe TRBD2 (6 bases). Germline-derived CDR1 and CDR2 are SGHRS and YFSETQ. The CDR3 is made up of 15 amino acids. V shed 4 bases and J shed 2 bases, with 13 bases lying between them.

The table lists this clonotype with many counts. The chain has TRBV6-2 or TRBV6-3 and TRBJ2-5, with 8 bases fitting TRBD2. Germline V gives CDR1 MNHEY, CDR2 SVGEGT. V gave up 6 bases and J gave up 4 bases; unmatched junction bases: 10. The CDR3 extends over 15 amino acids. CDR3 sequence (DNA): TGTGCCAGCAGACGCCTAGCGGGCCTGGGAGAGACCCAGTACTTC. Translating gives CASRRLAGLGETQYF.

The chain has TRBV5-6 and TRBJ2-2, with 11 bases aligning to TRBD2. The CDR3 is made up of 16 amino acids. V dropped 7 bases and J dropped 0; count of bases not matched to a gene: 5. Germline V lookup: CDR1 SGHDT, CDR2 YYEEEE. The CDR3 nucleotides read TGTGCCAGCGGCCTTAGCGGGGGGGCGAACACCGGGGAGCTGTTTTTT. It is translated as CASGLSGGANTGELFF. The complete variable domain, with remaining parts taken from reference TRBV5-6 and TRBJ2-2, reads DAGVTQSPTHLIKTRGQQVTLRCSPKSGHDTVSWYQQALGQGPQFIFQYYEEEERQRGNFPDRFSGHQFPNYSSELNVNALLLGDSALYLCASGLSGGANTGELFFGEGSRLTVL.

Comment on this clonotype: One base away lies a much larger clone, so this may be a sequencing read error. The chain links TRBV3-1 to TRBJ2-3; perhaps D is TRBD1 or TRBD2 (6 bases each). There are 14 residues in the CDR3. V lost 5 bases to trimming and J lost 7 bases, with 16 bases between them. Germline V gene sequence: CDR1 LGHDT, CDR2 YNNKEL (reference sequence). CDR3 in amino acids: CASSKSGAPHTQYF. CDR3 in DNA: TGTGCCAGCAGCAAGTCGGGGGCCCCGCATACGCAGTATTTT.

This clonotype occurred many times. The chain couples TRBV12-3 or TRBV12-4 to TRBJ2-3; 10 bases align to TRBD1. The V segment lost 3 bases and the J segment 1 base; nucleotides outside the gene matches: 1. The CDR3 contains 15 residues. CDR3 in amino acids: CASSFGTGGTDTQYF. In nucleotides, the CDR3 is TGTGCCAGCAGTTTCGGGACAGGGGGCACAGATACGCAGTATTTT.

As regards this clonotype: An end of the junction differs from the germline gene, which may be a read error. This sequence joins TRBV4-2 and TRBJ2-7; unclear D gene. Germline CDR1 reads LGHNA; CDR2 reads YNFKEQ. The CDR3 contains 16 residues. CDR3 loop: CASSQEQSTMAYELYF. As DNA, the CDR3 is TGTGCCAGCAGCCAAGAACAGTCCACGATGGCCTACGAGCTGTACTTC.

This chain uses TRBV19 with TRBJ1-5; no clear D gene. The CDR3 extends over 16 amino acids. Trimming stripped 7 bases from V and 4 bases from J, with 20 bases between. Germline CDR1 reads LNHDA; CDR2 reads SQIVND (reference sequence). CDR3 amino acids: CASTNRRAGSNQPQHF. The CDR3 DNA reads TGTGCCAGTACTAATAGGCGGGCAGGCTCAAATCAGCCCCAGCATTTT.

In its sample, this clonotype was seen many times. J is TRBJ2-7 and V is TRBV7-8; no clear D. CDR3 size: 13 residues. V was pared by 3 bases and J by 2 bases, with 8 bases between. Germline CDR1 and CDR2: SGHVS and FQNEAQ. CDR3 loop: CASSFRTAYEQYF. For the CDR3, the DNA is TGTGCCAGCAGCTTCCGTACAGCCTACGAGCAGTACTTC.

This clonotype has at least ten counts. The chain carries TRBV20-1 and TRBJ1-2; D unresolved. The germline CDR1 and CDR2 sequences are DFQATT and SNEGSKA (reference sequence). The CDR3 length is 10 residues. CDR3 sequence (DNA): TGCCGGGCGGACTACTATGGCTACACCTTC. Encoded protein: CRADYYGYTF.

This clonotype was detected a few times. V usage is TRBV7-6 and J usage is TRBJ2-7; D not certain. V was cut by 3 bases and J by 5 bases, with 17 bases left in between. The V gene's germline CDR1 is SGHVS and CDR2 FNYEAQ. The CDR3 runs 15 residues. The CDR3 DNA reads as TGTGCCAGCAGCTTGGCTGCTGGGATTTCGGACGAGCAGTACTTC. Protein product: CASSLAAGISDEQYF.

This clonotype was detected ten times or more. J is TRBJ2-3 and V is TRBV15, with 7 positions matching TRBD1. V lost 3 bases, J lost 1 base, and 7 bases stayed unmatched. Germline CDR1 and CDR2: LNHNV and YYDKDF (reference sequence). This CDR3 is built from 16 residues. CDR3 amino acids: CATSRGRGQGTDTQYF. CDR3 coding DNA: TGTGCCACCAGCAGGGGAAGAGGACAGGGCACAGATACGCAGTATTTT.

This clonotype was seen repeatedly, ten times or more. The chain has TRBV20-1 and TRBJ2-2; D might be TRBD2 (7 bases). This CDR3 has 15 amino acids. Germline V gives CDR1 DFQATT, CDR2 SNEGSKA (reference sequence). V gave up 0 bases and J gave up 3 bases, with 11 bases separating them. Here the CDR3 DNA reads TGCAGTGCTAGAGATGGGGGGGCGGACACCGGGGAGCTGTTTTTT. This sequence encodes CSARDGGADTGELFF.

In this sample, this clonotype turned up a few times. The chain carries TRBV7-6 and TRBJ2-3; 11 bases are a match to TRBD1. The CDR3 is 14 amino acids. Germline CDR1 SGHVS, CDR2 FNYEAQ. J was trimmed by 8 bases and V by 5 bases; bases with no gene match: 6. This CDR3 is CASSRTGGGGTQYF. CDR3 sequence (DNA): TGTGCCAGCAGCCGGACAGGGGGCGGGGGTACGCAGTATTTT.

The chain links TRBV2 to TRBJ1-1; D call uncertain. Trimming shortened V by 8 bases and J by 5 bases, and 9 bases separated the two germline ends. Germline V gene sequence: CDR1 SNHLY, CDR2 FYNNEI. The CDR3 has 11 amino acids. In DNA form, the CDR3 reads TGTGCCAGCGAGGGTGCTACTGAAGCTTTCTTT. Translation: CASEGATEAFF. The full variable domain, completed using reference TRBV2 and TRBJ1-1, is EPEVTQTPSHQVTQMGQEVILRCVPISNHLYFYWYRQILGQKVEFLVSFYNNEISEKSEIFDDQFSVERPDGSNFTLKIRSTKLEDSAMYFCASEGATEAFFGQGTRLTVV.

This clonotype was recorded at least ten times. The chain combines TRBV7-2 with TRBJ2-5; no definite D call. Germline V gives CDR1 SGHTA, CDR2 FQGNSA. The CDR3 runs 14 residues. Trimming took off 1 base at V and 3 bases at J, with 9 bases between the two ends. As DNA, the CDR3 is TGTGCCAGCAGCTTAGTCCCTACCAAAGAGACCCAGTACTTC. It codes for CASSLVPTKETQYF.

This clonotype was counted at least ten times. V gene TRBV12-3 or TRBV12-4 combines with J gene TRBJ1-5, with 7 bases aligning to TRBD1. The CDR3 is 15 residues long. J lost 4 bases, V lost 6 bases, and 9 bases had no gene match. The CDR3 sequence is CASRPTGKSNQPQHF. The CDR3 coding sequence is TGTGCCAGCAGACCGACAGGGAAGTCAAATCAGCCCCAGCATTTT.

The chain is built from TRBV7-8 and TRBJ1-5; no reliable D call. The CDR3 runs 14 residues. Germline V gives CDR1 SGHVS, CDR2 FQNEAQ. The V and J ends lost 4 bases and 2 bases respectively, with 9 bases between them. CDR3 nucleotide sequence: TGTGCCAGCAGCTCAGGCGGTGGCAATCAGCCCCAGCATTTT. Translating it yields CASSSGGGNQPQHF. Full variable domain (rest looked up from reference TRBV7-8 and TRBJ1-5): GAGVSQSPRYKVAKRGQDVALRCDPISGHVSLFWYQQALGQGPEFLTYFQNEAQLDKSGLPSDRFFAERPEGSVSTLKIQRTQQEDSAVYLCASSSGGGNQPQHFGDGTRLSIL.